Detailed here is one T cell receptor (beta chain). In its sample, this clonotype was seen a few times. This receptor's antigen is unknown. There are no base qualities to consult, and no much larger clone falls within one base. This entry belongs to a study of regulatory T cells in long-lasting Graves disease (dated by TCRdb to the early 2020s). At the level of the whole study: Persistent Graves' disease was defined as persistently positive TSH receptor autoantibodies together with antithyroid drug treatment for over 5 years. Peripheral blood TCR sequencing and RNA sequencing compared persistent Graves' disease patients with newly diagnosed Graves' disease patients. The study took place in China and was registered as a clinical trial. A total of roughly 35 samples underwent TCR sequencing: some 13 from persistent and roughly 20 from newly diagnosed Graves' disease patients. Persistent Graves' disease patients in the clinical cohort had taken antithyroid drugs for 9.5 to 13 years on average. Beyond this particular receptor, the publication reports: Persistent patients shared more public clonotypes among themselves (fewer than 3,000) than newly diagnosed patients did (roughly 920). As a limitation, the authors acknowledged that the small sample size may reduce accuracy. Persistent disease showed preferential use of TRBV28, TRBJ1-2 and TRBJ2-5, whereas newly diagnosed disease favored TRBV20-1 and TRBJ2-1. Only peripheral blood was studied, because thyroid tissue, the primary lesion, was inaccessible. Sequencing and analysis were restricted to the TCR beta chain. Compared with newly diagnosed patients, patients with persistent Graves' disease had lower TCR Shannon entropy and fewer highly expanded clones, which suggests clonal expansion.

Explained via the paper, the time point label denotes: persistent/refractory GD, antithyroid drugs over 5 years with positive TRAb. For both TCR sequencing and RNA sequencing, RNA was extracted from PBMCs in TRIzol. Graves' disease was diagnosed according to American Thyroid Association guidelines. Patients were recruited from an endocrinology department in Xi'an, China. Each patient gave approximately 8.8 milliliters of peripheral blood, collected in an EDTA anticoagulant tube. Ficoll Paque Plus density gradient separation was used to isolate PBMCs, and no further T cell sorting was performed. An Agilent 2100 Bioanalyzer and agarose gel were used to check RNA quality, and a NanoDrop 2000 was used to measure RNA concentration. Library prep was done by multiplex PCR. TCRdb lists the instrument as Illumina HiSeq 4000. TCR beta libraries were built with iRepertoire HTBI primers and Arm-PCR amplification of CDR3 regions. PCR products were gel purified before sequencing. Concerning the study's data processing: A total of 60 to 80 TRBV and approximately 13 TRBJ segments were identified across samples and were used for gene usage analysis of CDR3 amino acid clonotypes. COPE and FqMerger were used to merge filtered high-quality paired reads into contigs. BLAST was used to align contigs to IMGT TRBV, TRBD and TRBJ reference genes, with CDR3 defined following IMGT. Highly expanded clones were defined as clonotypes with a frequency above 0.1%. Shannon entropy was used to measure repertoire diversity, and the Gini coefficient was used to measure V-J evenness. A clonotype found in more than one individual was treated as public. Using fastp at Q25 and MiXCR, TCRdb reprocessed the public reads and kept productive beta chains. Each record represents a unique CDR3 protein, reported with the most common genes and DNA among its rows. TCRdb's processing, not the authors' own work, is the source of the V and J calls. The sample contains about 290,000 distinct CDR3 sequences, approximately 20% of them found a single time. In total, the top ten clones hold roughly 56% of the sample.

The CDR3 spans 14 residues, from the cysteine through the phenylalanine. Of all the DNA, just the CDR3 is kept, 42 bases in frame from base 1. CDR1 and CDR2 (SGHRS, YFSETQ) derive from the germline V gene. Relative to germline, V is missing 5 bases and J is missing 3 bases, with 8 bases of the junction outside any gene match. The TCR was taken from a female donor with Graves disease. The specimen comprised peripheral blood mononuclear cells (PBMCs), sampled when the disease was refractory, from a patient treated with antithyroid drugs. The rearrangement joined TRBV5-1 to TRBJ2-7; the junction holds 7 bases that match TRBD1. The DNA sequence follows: TGCGCCAGCAGACTCCGACAGGGTCTCTACGAGCAGTACTTC. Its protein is CASRLRQGLYEQYF.